These T cell receptor beta chains were read from a single sample in a study of T cells in Graves' hyperthyroidism and ophthalmopathy. One entry per CDR3 protein results from TCRdb running MiXCR on the multiplex PCR reads. This sample has some 300,000 distinct CDR3 sequences; approximately 19% occur once, and the top ten carry about 35%. Sequencing input: blood. The receptor source for this set is a man between 50 and 59 years old with Graves' ophthalmopathy. The CDR3 runs from the conserved cysteine through the conserved F or W. A D gene is named only where the DNA matches it firmly. Where a row states a size, it is once, few, many or the class of an expanded clone; other rows omit it.

>TRBV7-9|NA|TRBJ2-3|NA
TGTGCCAGCAGCACCGGACGGAGCACAGATACGCAGTATTTT
CASSTGRSTDTQYF
>TRBV5-1|NA|TRBJ2-7|many
TGCGCCAGCAGCTTCCGCACCGGGCCAACCTACGAGCAGTACTTC
CASSFRTGPTYEQYF
>TRBV18|TRBD2|TRBJ2-5|many
TGTGCCAGCTCATCTCAATCCCGCGGGGGGGAAGAGACCCAGTACTTC
CASSSQSRGGEETQYF
>TRBV12-3/TRBV12-4|TRBD2|TRBJ2-3|NA
TGTGCCAGCAGCCTATGGACTAGCGGGGGCACAGATACGCAGTATTTT
CASSLWTSGGTDTQYF
>TRBV11-2|NA|TRBJ2-2|few
TGTGCCAGCAGACCCTCCGGGATGTCCGGGGAGCTGTTTTTT
CASRPSGMSGELFF
>TRBV5-1|NA|TRBJ2-6|NA
TGCGCCAGCAGCCCGACAGGCTCTCCCGGGGCCAACGTCCTGACTTTC
CASSPTGSPGANVLTF
>TRBV28|TRBD1|TRBJ1-2|many
TGTGCCAGCAGTTTAGTGGGACAGGGCTATGGCTACACCTTC
CASSLVGQGYGYTF
>TRBV12-3/TRBV12-4|TRBD2|TRBJ2-1|many
TGTGCCAGCAGCGGCGGAGCGGGGGTCTACAATGAGCAGTTCTTC
CASSGGAGVYNEQFF
>TRBV20-1|NA|TRBJ1-2|many
TGCAGTGCTACCCTCCAGGCAGCGGCTGGCTACACCTTC
CSATLQAAAGYTF
>TRBV27|NA|TRBJ2-5|NA
TGTGCCAGCAGTTTATACAGTTCAGAAGAGACCCAGTACTTC
CASSLYSSEETQYF
>TRBV5-1|TRBD2|TRBJ2-4|NA
TGCGCCAGCAGCTTGGCGCTAGCGGGACTCGGGGGGAACATTCAGTACTTC
CASSLALAGLGGNIQYF
>TRBV28|NA|TRBJ2-7|many
TGTGCCAGTTTCCGAACAGGGTCCTACGAGCAGTACTTC
CASFRTGSYEQYF
>TRBV7-3|NA|TRBJ2-2|few
TGTGCCAGCAGCTCTGACTTTGCGCGTGGGAACACCGGGGAGCTGTTTTTT
CASSSDFARGNTGELFF
>TRBV20-1|NA|TRBJ2-5|few
TGCAGTGCGGCGGTCCAAGAGACCCAGTACTTC
CSAAVQETQYF
>TRBV19|NA|TRBJ2-1|few
TGTGCCAGTAGTACTTGGACAGGGAGGGGCTTTACTCCCGGGTACAATGAGCAGTTCTTC
CASSTWTGRGFTPGYNEQFF
>TRBV20-1|NA|TRBJ2-3|NA
TGCAGTGCTACAGAAGGGGCAGATACGCAGTATTTT
CSATEGADTQYF
>TRBV7-9|NA|TRBJ2-7|many
TGTGCCAGCAGCCCTAAGACTAGTTTGTTTGGCGAGCAGTACTTC
CASSPKTSLFGEQYF
>TRBV3-1|NA|TRBJ2-3|many
TGTGCCAGCAGCCCACAATCAGATACGCAGTATTTT
CASSPQSDTQYF
>TRBV6-5|NA|TRBJ1-3|NA
TGTGCCAGCAGTTACTCGATGGGCTCTGGAAACACCATATATTTT
CASSYSMGSGNTIYF
>TRBV30|NA|TRBJ1-2|many
TGTGCCCGCGGCCCCGCCGGGGGCTACACCTTC
CARGPAGGYTF
>TRBV20-1|TRBD1|TRBJ2-6|few
TGCAGTGCTCCGACTACCGGGACAGTACTCTCTGGGGCCAACGTCCTGACTTTC
CSAPTTGTVLSGANVLTF
>TRBV6-1|TRBD2|TRBJ2-3|many
TGTGCCAGCAGTGTTAGCGGGAGCGGAATCCGTGCGCAGTATTTT
CASSVSGSGIRAQYF
>TRBV11-3|NA|TRBJ2-1|many
TGTGCCAGCAGCCCGGGGGCAGGAACGGTAGGCCATGAGCAGTTCTTC
CASSPGAGTVGHEQFF
>TRBV13|TRBD1|TRBJ2-3|NA
TGTGCCAGCAGCCCGTCAGGACAGGGAAGTACAGATACGCAGTATTTT
CASSPSGQGSTDTQYF
>TRBV5-1|TRBD2|TRBJ2-5|once
TGCGCCAGCAGCCCCGGGACTAGCGGCCCTCTTAATGGATACTTC
CASSPGTSGPLNGYF
>TRBV6-1|NA|TRBJ2-3|many
TGTGCCAGCAGTGAACAAGGCCCCACAGATACGCAGTATTTT
CASSEQGPTDTQYF
>TRBV5-5|NA|TRBJ2-3|few
TGTGCCAGCAGAAGGGACTTACCGATTGAAGATACGCAGTATTTT
CASRRDLPIEDTQYF
>TRBV5-1|NA|TRBJ2-3|NA
TGCGCCAGCAGCCTCCGCTCAAACACAGATACGCAGTATTTT
CASSLRSNTDTQYF
>TRBV3-1|NA|TRBJ2-5|many
TGTGCCAGCAGCCAGGGCGGGGAGACCATAGAGACCCAGTACTTC
CASSQGGETIETQYF
>TRBV28|NA|TRBJ2-7|many
TGTGCCAGCAGCTCCCCCTACGAGCAGTACTTC
CASSSPYEQYF
>TRBV25-1|TRBD2|TRBJ2-1|NA
TGTGCCAGCAGTGGAGCGGGAGCCGAAGCGAATGAGCAGTTCTTC
CASSGAGAEANEQFF
>TRBV18|NA|TRBJ2-1|NA
TGTGCCAGCTCACCGGGGCGGGCCGACTACAATGAGCAGTTCTTC
CASSPGRADYNEQFF
>TRBV29-1|TRBD2|TRBJ2-1|NA
TGCAGCGTTGCCCCCAGGACTAGCAATGAGCAGTTCTTC
CSVAPRTSNEQFF
>TRBV6-1|NA|TRBJ2-3|NA
TGTGCCAGCAGTCAGACCCAGCAGGGCCCAGATACGCAGTATTTT
CASSQTQQGPDTQYF
>TRBV6-2/TRBV6-3|NA|TRBJ2-3|many
TGTGCCAGCAGCCTCGGCTACAAAAGGATGCTTACAGATACGCAGTATTTT
CASSLGYKRMLTDTQYF
>TRBV24-1|NA|TRBJ2-2|NA
TGTGCCACCTCCGGGACCGGAAACACCGGGGAGCTGTTTTTT
CATSGTGNTGELFF
>TRBV11-2|NA|TRBJ1-6|NA
TGTGCCAGCAACCCCGGCGTTACATTTGATTCACCCCTCCACTTT
CASNPGVTFDSPLHF
>TRBV11-2|TRBD2|TRBJ2-2|few
TGTGCCAGCAGCTTAGGGGGACTAGCGGGGAGGACCGGGGAGCTGTTTTTT
CASSLGGLAGRTGELFF
>TRBV24-1|TRBD2|TRBJ2-3|few
TGTGCCACCAGTGACTCTCAGGGGCCACTAGCGGGAGGGCCTCAAGATACGCAGTATTTT
CATSDSQGPLAGGPQDTQYF
>TRBV7-2|NA|TRBJ2-3|few
TGTGCCAGCAGCTTATGGGGCGGACCTAGCACAGATACGCAGTATTTT
CASSLWGGPSTDTQYF
>TRBV10-3|NA|TRBJ1-1|few
TGTGCCATCAGTGAAGAGGGGAACACTGAAGCTTTCTTT
CAISEEGNTEAFF
>TRBV18|TRBD2|TRBJ2-7|many
TGTGCCAGCTCCGTTCGGACTAGCAACGAGCAGTACTTC
CASSVRTSNEQYF
>TRBV11-2|TRBD2|TRBJ2-1|NA
TGTGCCAGCGGAAGTTCTAGCGGGTACAATGAGCAGTTCTTC
CASGSSSGYNEQFF
>TRBV30|NA|TRBJ1-6|many
TGTGCCTGGAGTCCGTATAATTCACCCCTCCACTTT
CAWSPYNSPLHF